This T cell receptor beta chain was observed in a study of blood T cell repertoires in COVID-19. Here immunoSEQ multiplex PCR was the method, and the copy in TCRdb shows in-frame clones only, minus some. The sample has 100,000 to 150,000 clones, approximately 81% seen once. The CDR3 is made up of 13 amino acids. Between the trimmed V and J ends, which lost 5 bases and 2 bases, there was a span of 9 bases. The genes are TRBV12-3 or TRBV12-4 and TRBJ1-2; D is perhaps TRBD1 (5 bases). The origin of this receptor is a woman in her thirties who had recovered from COVID-19. Specimen: peripheral blood. DNA for the CDR3: TGTGCCAGCAGTCTACAGGAAAACTATGGCTACACCTTC. Translated: CASSLQENYGYTF.